The TCR beta chain under discussion was sequenced for a study of shared clonotypes between healthy human individuals. Study details: Every donor yielded three CD4 naive, three CD4 memory, two CD8 naive and one CD8 memory plate. Study-wide results and caveats: Estimated clonotype richness was generally higher in naive than memory subsets.

The ends were cut back, 3 bases at V and 5 bases at J, with 4 bases in the middle. The length of the CDR3 is 11 residues. Germline V gene sequence: CDR1 MDHEN, CDR2 SYDVKM. Genomic DNA belonging to each subset was distributed in equal measure over several immunoSEQ plates. As handled by the study authors: Sequence data from immunoSEQ were junction-only and lacked quality scores; consequently, filtering differed. TCRdb's copy holds only in-frame clones and misses some; the assay was immunoSEQ multiplex PCR. Clone size and V and J calls were adopted from that table, with D and trimming inferred from the DNA. Among roughly 500,000 clones listed, around 96% were seen once. About this clone itself: Antigen specificity is unknown. The sample holds other DNA sequences that translate to the same CDR3.

Sequences were obtained from naive CD4+ T cells sorted from blood. Subset denoted: CD45RA+ positively selected. The TCR sequence derives from a young woman in good health. V gene TRBV28 combines with J gene TRBJ2-5; D is undetermined. CDR3 sequence reads: CASSFWETQYF. The CDR3 nucleotides are TGTGCCAGCAGTTTTTGGGAGACCCAGTACTTC.